This is a list of T cell receptor beta chains from one sample in a study of T cell changes during pregnancy in multiple sclerosis. Some clones are missing from TCRdb's copy, which holds only in-frame ones; the method was immunoSEQ multiplex PCR. The sample contains tens of thousands of clones, around nine tenths of which appear only once. The material sequenced was CD8+ T cells from peripheral blood mononuclear cells, taken in the second trimester of pregnancy. These receptors originate from a female donor with multiple sclerosis, enrolled in a pregnancy study. Both conserved end residues are part of each CDR3. Fields, in order: V gene, D gene, J gene, clone size, CDR3 protein, CDR3 DNA. A D gene is named only where the DNA matches it firmly. Not every row has a clone size; where given, it reads once, few, many or a size class.

v_gene: TRBV6-5; d_gene: NA; j_gene: TRBJ2-1; abundance: medium-sized; CDR3aa: CASSPNENNEQFF; CDR3nt: TGTGCCAGCAGCCCTAATGAAAACAATGAGCAGTTCTTC
v_gene: TRBV4-3; d_gene: TRBD2; j_gene: TRBJ2-1; abundance: NA; CDR3aa: CASSTVREGPRNEQFF; CDR3nt: TGCGCCAGCAGCACGGTGAGGGAGGGCCCTCGAAATGAGCAGTTCTTC
v_gene: TRBV5-4; d_gene: TRBD1; j_gene: TRBJ2-7; abundance: NA; CDR3aa: CASRADRGDGEQYF; CDR3nt: TGTGCCAGCAGAGCGGACAGGGGTGACGGAGAGCAGTACTTC
v_gene: TRBV4-3; d_gene: NA; j_gene: TRBJ1-5; abundance: NA; CDR3aa: CASSQEARLNQPQHF; CDR3nt: TGCGCCAGCAGCCAAGAAGCCAGGCTCAATCAGCCCCAGCATTTT
v_gene: TRBV28; d_gene: NA; j_gene: TRBJ2-1; abundance: NA; CDR3aa: CASSLSTGVLNEQFF; CDR3nt: TGTGCCAGCAGTTTGAGCACGGGAGTTCTCAATGAGCAGTTCTTC
v_gene: TRBV4-3; d_gene: NA; j_gene: TRBJ1-3; abundance: NA; CDR3aa: CASSQDRDSGNTIYF; CDR3nt: TGCGCCAGCAGCCAAGACAGGGACTCTGGAAACACCATATATTTT
v_gene: TRBV4-3; d_gene: TRBD1; j_gene: TRBJ2-1; abundance: few; CDR3aa: CASSQEGQGSYNEQFF; CDR3nt: TGCGCCAGCAGCCAAGAGGGACAGGGATCTTACAATGAGCAGTTCTTC
v_gene: TRBV23-1; d_gene: TRBD1; j_gene: TRBJ1-2; abundance: NA; CDR3aa: CASRIADREGYTF; CDR3nt: TGCGCCAGCAGGATAGCGGACAGGGAGGGCTACACCTTC
v_gene: TRBV11-2; d_gene: TRBD2; j_gene: TRBJ2-7; abundance: NA; CDR3aa: CASSFSGRSYEQYF; CDR3nt: TGTGCCAGCAGCTTTAGCGGGAGATCATACGAGCAGTACTTC
v_gene: TRBV6-6; d_gene: TRBD2; j_gene: TRBJ2-5; abundance: NA; CDR3aa: CASSLAGGQETQYF; CDR3nt: TGTGCCAGCAGTCTAGCGGGAGGGCAAGAGACCCAGTACTTC
v_gene: TRBV28; d_gene: NA; j_gene: TRBJ2-7; abundance: NA; CDR3aa: CASSPAQGYEQYF; CDR3nt: TGTGCCAGCAGTCCCGCACAGGGCTACGAGCAGTACTTC
v_gene: TRBV4-3; d_gene: TRBD1; j_gene: TRBJ2-3; abundance: NA; CDR3aa: CASSQDKETGGRDTQYF; CDR3nt: TGCGCCAGCAGCCAAGATAAGGAGACAGGGGGCAGAGATACGCAGTATTTT
v_gene: TRBV11-2; d_gene: TRBD1; j_gene: TRBJ2-1; abundance: NA; CDR3aa: CASSFDRASEQFF; CDR3nt: TGTGCCAGCAGCTTCGACAGGGCAAGTGAGCAGTTCTTC
v_gene: TRBV27; d_gene: TRBD1; j_gene: TRBJ2-5; abundance: NA; CDR3aa: CASWDRGFETQYF; CDR3nt: TGTGCCAGCTGGGACAGGGGGTTTGAGACCCAGTACTTC
v_gene: TRBV7-6; d_gene: NA; j_gene: TRBJ1-1; abundance: NA; CDR3aa: CASSLGPGHKAFF; CDR3nt: TGTGCCAGCAGCTTGGGGCCGGGACACAAAGCTTTCTTT
v_gene: TRBV9; d_gene: TRBD1; j_gene: TRBJ2-5; abundance: NA; CDR3aa: CASSGDSEETQYF; CDR3nt: TGTGCCAGCAGCGGGGACAGTGAGGAGACCCAGTACTTC
v_gene: TRBV6-5; d_gene: TRBD1; j_gene: TRBJ2-7; abundance: NA; CDR3aa: CASSYSDRSYEQYF; CDR3nt: TGTGCCAGCAGTTACTCGGACAGGTCCTACGAGCAGTACTTC
v_gene: TRBV27; d_gene: TRBD1; j_gene: TRBJ1-5; abundance: NA; CDR3aa: CASSITGGNQPQHF; CDR3nt: TGTGCCAGCAGCATAACAGGGGGCAATCAGCCCCAGCATTTT
v_gene: TRBV1; d_gene: NA; j_gene: TRBJ2-3; abundance: NA; CDR3aa: CTSPRSSGSGTDTQYF; CDR3nt: TGCACCAGTCCACGCTCTAGCGGGAGCGGGACAGATACGCAGTATTTT
v_gene: TRBV5-6; d_gene: TRBD1; j_gene: TRBJ1-2; abundance: NA; CDR3aa: CASSMTGAYGYTF; CDR3nt: TGTGCCAGCAGCATGACAGGGGCCTACGGCTACACCTTC
v_gene: TRBV28; d_gene: NA; j_gene: TRBJ2-5; abundance: few; CDR3aa: CASSYTGIGGTQYF; CDR3nt: TGTGCCAGCAGTTATACAGGGATCGGAGGGACCCAGTACTTC
v_gene: TRBV15; d_gene: TRBD1; j_gene: TRBJ2-6; abundance: NA; CDR3aa: CATSPTTGGGANVLTF; CDR3nt: TGTGCCACCAGCCCAACGACAGGGGGTGGGGCCAACGTCCTGACTTTC
v_gene: TRBV14; d_gene: TRBD2; j_gene: TRBJ2-1; abundance: NA; CDR3aa: CASSQASGRGIIIDEQFF; CDR3nt: TGTGCCAGCAGCCAAGCCAGCGGGAGGGGAATCATTATCGATGAGCAGTTCTTC
v_gene: TRBV7-3; d_gene: TRBD2; j_gene: TRBJ2-4; abundance: NA; CDR3aa: CASSSAGGGGNIQYF; CDR3nt: TGTGCCAGCAGCTCCGCGGGGGGGGGCGGAAACATTCAGTACTTC